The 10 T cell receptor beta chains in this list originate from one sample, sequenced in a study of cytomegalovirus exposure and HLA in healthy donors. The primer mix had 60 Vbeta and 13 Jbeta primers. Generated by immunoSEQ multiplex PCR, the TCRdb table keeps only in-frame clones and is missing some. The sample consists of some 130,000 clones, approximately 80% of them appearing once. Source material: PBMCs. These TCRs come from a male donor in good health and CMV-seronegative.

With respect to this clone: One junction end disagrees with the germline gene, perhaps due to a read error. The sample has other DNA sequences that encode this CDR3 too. The DNA of the CDR3 is TGTGCCAGCAGTTCACCGGGACAGGGGATCCTCAGCAATCAGCCCCAACATTTT. Amino acids: CASSSPGQGILSNQPQHF. This sequence joins TRBV28 and TRBJ1-5; 10 nucleotides agree with TRBD1. The CDR3 totals 18 residues. The germline V gene has CDR1 MDHEN and CDR2 SYDVKM.

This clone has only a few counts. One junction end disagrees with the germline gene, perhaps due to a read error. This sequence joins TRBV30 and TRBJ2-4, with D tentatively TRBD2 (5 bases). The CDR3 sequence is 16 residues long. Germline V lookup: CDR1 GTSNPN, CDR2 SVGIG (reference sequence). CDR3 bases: TGTGCCTGGAGTGTTTCGAACGGGCTAGCCAAAAACAGTCAGTACTTC. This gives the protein CAWSVSNGLAKNSQYF.

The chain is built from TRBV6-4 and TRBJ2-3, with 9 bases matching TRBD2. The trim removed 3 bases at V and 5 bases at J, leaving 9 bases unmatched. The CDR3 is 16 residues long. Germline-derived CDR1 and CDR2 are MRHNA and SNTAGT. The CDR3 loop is CASSEDASGAQDTQYF. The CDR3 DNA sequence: TGTGCCAGCAGTGAAGACGCTAGCGGGGCCCAAGATACGCAGTATTTT.

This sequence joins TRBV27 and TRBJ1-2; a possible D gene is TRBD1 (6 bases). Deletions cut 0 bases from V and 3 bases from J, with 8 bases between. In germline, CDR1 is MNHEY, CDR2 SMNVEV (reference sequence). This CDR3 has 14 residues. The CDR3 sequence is CASSLSGGDYGYTF. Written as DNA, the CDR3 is TGTGCCAGCAGTTTATCAGGGGGAGACTATGGCTACACCTTC.

In DNA, the CDR3 is TGTGCCAGTAGTATCCGGTCGACAGGAATCTTAGACTCACCCCTCCACTTT. Translation: CASSIRSTGILDSPLHF. The rearrangement joins TRBV19 to TRBJ1-6; D might be TRBD1 (6 bases). V was trimmed by 3 bases and J by 10 bases, leaving 22 bases between them. CDR1 LNHDA and CDR2 SQIVND come from the germline V gene (reference sequence). The CDR3 totals 17 residues.

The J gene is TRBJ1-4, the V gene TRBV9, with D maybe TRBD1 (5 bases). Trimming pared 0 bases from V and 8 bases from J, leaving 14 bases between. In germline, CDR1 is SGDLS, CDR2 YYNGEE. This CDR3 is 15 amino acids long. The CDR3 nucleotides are TGTGCCAGCAGCGTAGGAGTGGGGGGAGAGGAAAAACTGTTTTTT. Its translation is CASSVGVGGEEKLFF.

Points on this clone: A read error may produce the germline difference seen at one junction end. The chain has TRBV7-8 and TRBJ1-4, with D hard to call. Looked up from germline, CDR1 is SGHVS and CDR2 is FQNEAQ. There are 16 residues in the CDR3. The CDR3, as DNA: TGTGCCAGCAGCCTCGTCCGGATTGCAACTAATGAGAAACTGTTTTTT. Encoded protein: CASSLVRIATNEKLFF.

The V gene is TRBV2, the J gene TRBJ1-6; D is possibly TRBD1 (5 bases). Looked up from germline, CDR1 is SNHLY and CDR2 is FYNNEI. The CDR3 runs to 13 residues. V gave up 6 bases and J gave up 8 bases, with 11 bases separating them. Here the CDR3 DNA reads TGTGCCAGCAGAGGGGAAAGAGATTCACCCCTCCACTTT. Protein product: CASRGERDSPLHF.

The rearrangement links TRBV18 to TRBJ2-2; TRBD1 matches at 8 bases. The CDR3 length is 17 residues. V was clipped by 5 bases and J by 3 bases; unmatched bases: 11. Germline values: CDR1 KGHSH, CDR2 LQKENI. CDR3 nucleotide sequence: TGTGCCAGCTCATACTTCCGGACAGGGACGGACACCGGGGAGCTGTTTTTT. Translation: CASSYFRTGTDTGELFF.

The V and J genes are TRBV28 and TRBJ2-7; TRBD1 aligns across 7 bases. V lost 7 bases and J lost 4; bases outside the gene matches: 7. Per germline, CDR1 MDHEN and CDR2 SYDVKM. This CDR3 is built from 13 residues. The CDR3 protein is CASTLQGIYEQYF. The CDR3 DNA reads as TGTGCCAGCACCTTACAGGGGATTTACGAGCAGTACTTC.